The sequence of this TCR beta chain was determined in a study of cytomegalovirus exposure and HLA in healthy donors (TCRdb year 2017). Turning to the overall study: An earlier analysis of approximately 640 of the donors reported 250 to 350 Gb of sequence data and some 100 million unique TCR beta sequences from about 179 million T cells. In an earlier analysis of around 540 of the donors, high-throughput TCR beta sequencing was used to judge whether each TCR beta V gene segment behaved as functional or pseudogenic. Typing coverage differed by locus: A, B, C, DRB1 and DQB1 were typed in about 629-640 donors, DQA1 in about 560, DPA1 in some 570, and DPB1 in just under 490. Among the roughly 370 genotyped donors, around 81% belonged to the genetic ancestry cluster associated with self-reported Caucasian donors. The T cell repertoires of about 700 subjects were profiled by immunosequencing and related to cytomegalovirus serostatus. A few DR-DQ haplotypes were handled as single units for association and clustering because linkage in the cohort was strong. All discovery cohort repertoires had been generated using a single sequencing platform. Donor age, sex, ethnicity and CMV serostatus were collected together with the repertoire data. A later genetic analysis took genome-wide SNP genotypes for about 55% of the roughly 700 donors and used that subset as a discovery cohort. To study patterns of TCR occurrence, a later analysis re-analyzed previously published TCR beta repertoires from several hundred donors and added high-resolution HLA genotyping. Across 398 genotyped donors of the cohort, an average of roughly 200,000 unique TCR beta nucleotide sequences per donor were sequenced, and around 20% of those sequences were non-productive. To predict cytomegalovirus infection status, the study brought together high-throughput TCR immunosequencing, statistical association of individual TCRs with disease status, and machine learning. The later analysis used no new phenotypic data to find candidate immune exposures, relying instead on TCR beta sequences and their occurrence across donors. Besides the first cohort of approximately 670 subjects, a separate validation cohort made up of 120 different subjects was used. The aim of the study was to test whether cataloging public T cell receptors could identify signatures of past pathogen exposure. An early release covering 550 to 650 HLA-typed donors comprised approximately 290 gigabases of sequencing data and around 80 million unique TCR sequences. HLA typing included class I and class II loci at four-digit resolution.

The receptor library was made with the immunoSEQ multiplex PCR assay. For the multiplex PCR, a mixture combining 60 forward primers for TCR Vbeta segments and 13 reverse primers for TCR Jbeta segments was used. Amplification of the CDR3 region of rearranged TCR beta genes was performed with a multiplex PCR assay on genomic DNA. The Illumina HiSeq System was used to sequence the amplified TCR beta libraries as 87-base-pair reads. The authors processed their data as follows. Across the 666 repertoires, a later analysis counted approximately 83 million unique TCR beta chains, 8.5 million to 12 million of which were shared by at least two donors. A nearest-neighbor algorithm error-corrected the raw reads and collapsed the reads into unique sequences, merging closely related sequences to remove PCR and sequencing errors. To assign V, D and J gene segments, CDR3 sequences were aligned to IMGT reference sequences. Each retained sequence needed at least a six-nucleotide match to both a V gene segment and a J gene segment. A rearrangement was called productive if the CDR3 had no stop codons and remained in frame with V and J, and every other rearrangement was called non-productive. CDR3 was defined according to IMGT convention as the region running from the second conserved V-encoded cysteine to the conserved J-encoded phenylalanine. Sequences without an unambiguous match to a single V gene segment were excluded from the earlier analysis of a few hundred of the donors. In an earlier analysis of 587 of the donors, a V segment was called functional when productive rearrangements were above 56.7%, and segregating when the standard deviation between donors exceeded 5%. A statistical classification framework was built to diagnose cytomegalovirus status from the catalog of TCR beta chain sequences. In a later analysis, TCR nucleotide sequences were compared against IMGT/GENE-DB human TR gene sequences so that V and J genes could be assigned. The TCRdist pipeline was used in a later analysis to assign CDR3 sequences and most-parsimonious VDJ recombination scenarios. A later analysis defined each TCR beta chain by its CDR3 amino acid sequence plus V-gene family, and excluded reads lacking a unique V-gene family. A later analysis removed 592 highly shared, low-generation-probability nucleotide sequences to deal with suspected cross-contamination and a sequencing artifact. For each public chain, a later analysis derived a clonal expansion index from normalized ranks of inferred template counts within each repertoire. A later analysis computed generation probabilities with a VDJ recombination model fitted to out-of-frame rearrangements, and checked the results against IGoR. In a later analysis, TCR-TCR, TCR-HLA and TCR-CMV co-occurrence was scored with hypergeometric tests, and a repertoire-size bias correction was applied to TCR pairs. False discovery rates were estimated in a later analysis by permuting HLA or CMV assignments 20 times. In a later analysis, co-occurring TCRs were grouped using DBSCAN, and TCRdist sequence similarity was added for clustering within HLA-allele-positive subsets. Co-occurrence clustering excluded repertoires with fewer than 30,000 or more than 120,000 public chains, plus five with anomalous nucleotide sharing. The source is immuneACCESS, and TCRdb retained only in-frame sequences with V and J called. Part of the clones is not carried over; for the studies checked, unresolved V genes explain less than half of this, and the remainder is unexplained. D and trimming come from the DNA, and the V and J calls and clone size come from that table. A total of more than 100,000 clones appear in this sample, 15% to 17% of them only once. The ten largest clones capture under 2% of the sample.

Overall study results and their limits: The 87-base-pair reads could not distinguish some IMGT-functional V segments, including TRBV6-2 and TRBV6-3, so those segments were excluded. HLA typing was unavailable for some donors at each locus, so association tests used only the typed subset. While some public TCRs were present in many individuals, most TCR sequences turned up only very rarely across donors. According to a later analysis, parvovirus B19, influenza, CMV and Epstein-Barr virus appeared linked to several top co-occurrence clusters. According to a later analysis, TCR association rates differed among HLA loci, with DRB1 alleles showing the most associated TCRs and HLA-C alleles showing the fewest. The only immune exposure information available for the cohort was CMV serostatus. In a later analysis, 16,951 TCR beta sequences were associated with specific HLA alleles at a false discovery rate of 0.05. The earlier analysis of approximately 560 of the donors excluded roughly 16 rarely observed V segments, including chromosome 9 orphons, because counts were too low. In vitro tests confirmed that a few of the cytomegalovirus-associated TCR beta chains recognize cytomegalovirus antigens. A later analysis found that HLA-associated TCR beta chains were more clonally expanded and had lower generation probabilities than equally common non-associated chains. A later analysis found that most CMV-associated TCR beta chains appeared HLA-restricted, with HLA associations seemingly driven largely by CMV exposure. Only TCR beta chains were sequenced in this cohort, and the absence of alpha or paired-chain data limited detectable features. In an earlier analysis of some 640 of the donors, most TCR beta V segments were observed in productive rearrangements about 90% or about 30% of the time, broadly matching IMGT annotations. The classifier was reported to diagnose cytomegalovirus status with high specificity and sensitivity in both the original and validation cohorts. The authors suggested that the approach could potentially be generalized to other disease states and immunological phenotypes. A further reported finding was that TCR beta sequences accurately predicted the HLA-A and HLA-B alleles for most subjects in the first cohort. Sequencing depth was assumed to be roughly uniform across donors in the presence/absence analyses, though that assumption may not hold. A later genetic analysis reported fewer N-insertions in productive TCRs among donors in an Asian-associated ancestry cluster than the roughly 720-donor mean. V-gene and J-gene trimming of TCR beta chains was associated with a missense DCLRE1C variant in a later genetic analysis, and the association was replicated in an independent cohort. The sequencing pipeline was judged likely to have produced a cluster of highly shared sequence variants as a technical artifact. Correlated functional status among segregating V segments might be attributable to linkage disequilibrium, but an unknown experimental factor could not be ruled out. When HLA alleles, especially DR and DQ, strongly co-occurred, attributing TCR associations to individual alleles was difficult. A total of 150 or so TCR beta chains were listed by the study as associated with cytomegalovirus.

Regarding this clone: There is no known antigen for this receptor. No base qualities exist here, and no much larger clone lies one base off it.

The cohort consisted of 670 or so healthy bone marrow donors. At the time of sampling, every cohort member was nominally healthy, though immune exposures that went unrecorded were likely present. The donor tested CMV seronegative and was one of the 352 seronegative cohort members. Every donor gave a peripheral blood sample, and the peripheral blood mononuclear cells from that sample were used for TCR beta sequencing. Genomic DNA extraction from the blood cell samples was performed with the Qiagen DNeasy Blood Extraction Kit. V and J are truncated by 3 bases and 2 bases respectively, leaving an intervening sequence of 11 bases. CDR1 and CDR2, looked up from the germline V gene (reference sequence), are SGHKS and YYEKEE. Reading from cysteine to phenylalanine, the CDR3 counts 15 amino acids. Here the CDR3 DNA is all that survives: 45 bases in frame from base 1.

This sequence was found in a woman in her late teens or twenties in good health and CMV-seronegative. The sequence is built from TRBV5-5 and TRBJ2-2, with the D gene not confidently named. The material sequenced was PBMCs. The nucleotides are TGTGCCAGCAGCTCCCAGCAGGCAAACACCGGGGAGCTGTTTTTT. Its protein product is CASSSQQANTGELFF.